The 20 T cell receptor beta chains below come from one sample, sequenced in a study of blood T cells in healthy people across ages. PCR was performed a second time for about 7 to 12 cycles using a sample-barcoded 5' primer and a J-beta primer mix. TCRdb called the 5' RACE reads again in MiXCR, with one record for every CDR3 protein. The top ten hold 5% to 7% of the sample, which has about 1.4 million distinct CDR3 sequences, almost 60% seen once. The sample was blood. All receptors derive from a man younger than 35 in good health.

The J gene is TRBJ1-1, the V gene TRBV2; possible D gene TRBD1, 6 bases. This CDR3 spans 14 amino acids. Germline-derived CDR1 and CDR2 are SNHLY and FYNNEI. Trimming cost V 10 bases and J 5 bases, with 20 bases left between them. In nucleotides, the CDR3 is TGTGCCATAGAGGGGGACTTCGATTTTACTGAAGCTTTCTTT. Its translation is CAIEGDFDFTEAFF.

The chain employs TRBV20-1 and TRBJ2-1, with 10 bases aligning to TRBD2. CDR1 is DFQATT and CDR2 is SNEGSKA in the germline V gene (reference sequence). This CDR3 is 13 amino acids long. The CDR3 DNA is TGCGGGTCGAGCGGGAGGGCCGTGAATGAGCAGTTCTTC. Protein product: CGSSGRAVNEQFF.

V is TRBV5-8 and J is TRBJ2-3; 7 bases fit TRBD1. The J segment lost 6 bases and the V segment lost 4 bases, leaving 8 bases of the junction unmatched. The germline gives CDR1 SGHTS, CDR2 YDEGEE. This CDR3 comprises 14 residues. The CDR3: CASSLQGNMDTQYF. As DNA, the CDR3 is TGTGCCAGCAGCCTACAGGGGAATATGGATACGCAGTATTTT.

This chain uses TRBV12-5 with TRBJ2-6; D could derive from TRBD1 or TRBD2 (5 bases each). The germline CDR1 and CDR2 sequences are LGHNT and FRNRAP. Trimming cost V 3 bases and J 4 bases, with 25 bases left between them. This CDR3 comprises 20 residues. The DNA for the CDR3 is TGTGCTAGTGGTTTTGCCGTCCCCGGGACGGAATCGCCCGGGGCCAACGTCCTGACTTTC. Its translation is CASGFAVPGTESPGANVLTF. The variable domain in full, completed from reference TRBV12-5 and TRBJ2-6, reads DARVTQTPRHKVTEMGQEVTMRCQPILGHNTVFWYRQTMMQGLELLAYFRNRAPLDDSGMPKDRFSAEMPDATLATLKIQPSEPRDSAVYFCASGFAVPGTESPGANVLTFGAGSRLTVL.

The chain carries TRBV4-1 and TRBJ2-1, with D perhaps given as TRBD1 or TRBD2 (5 bases each). V gave up 1 base and J gave up 9 bases, with 13 bases separating them. In germline, CDR1 is MGHRA, CDR2 YSYEKL. This CDR3 contains 14 residues. The CDR3 DNA reads as TGCGCCAGCAGCCAAGCTAGTTCAGGGAGTGAGCAGTTCTTC. Amino acids: CASSQASSGSEQFF.

The rearrangement joins TRBV20-1 to TRBJ2-7, with a weak D call TRBD1 (7 bases). The CDR3 spans 13 residues. CDR1 DFQATT and CDR2 SNEGSKA come from the germline V gene (reference sequence). Trimming cost V 8 bases and J 3 bases, with 17 bases left between them. The CDR3 sequence is CSSHRQGGYEQYF. CDR3 DNA: TGCAGTTCCCATCGGCAGGGGGGCTACGAGCAGTACTTC.

The chain joins TRBV10-2 to TRBJ2-3, with D uncertain. Trimming removed 5 bases at V and 6 bases at J, with 15 bases between. The germline V gene has CDR1 WSHSY and CDR2 SAAADI. The CDR3 is 14 amino acids. CDR3 protein: CASSTLRVGDTQYF. CDR3 bases: TGCGCCAGCAGTACCCTTAGGGTCGGGGATACGCAGTATTTT.

The rearrangement joins TRBV4-1 to TRBJ1-1, with TRBD1 matching 10 bases. The germline gives CDR1 MGHRA, CDR2 YSYEKL. V lost 5 bases, J lost 4 bases, and 16 bases stayed unmatched. The CDR3 totals 18 residues. The CDR3 here is CASSTNLMGQGQRTEAFF. The CDR3 coding sequence is TGCGCCAGCAGCACTAACCTTATGGGACAGGGGCAACGCACTGAAGCTTTCTTT.

Only a few counts were recorded for this clonotype. The chain carries TRBV12-3 or TRBV12-4 and TRBJ2-6; weak D call: TRBD1 (5 bases). V was trimmed by 5 bases and J by 3 bases, leaving 11 bases between them. This CDR3 contains 15 residues. The CDR3 loop is CASSTQGFGANVLTF. The CDR3, as DNA: TGTGCCAGCAGTACCCAGGGATTTGGGGCCAACGTCCTGACTTTC.

This clonotype was picked up a small number of times. The rearrangement links TRBV6-5 to TRBJ2-3; TRBD1 matches 7 bases. Germline loops: CDR1 MNHEY, CDR2 SVGAGI. The V gene end was trimmed by 5 bases and the J gene end by 6 bases; junction bases not matched to a gene: 14. This CDR3 contains 16 residues. CDR3 sequence reads: CASSTYRTGGRDTQYF. The DNA for the CDR3 is TGTGCCAGCAGTACCTATCGGACAGGCGGCCGGGATACGCAGTATTTT.

This clonotype was observed a handful of times. This chain links TRBV15 with TRBJ2-1; D gene uncertain. This CDR3 has 14 residues. The ends were cut back, 0 bases at V and 7 bases at J, with 10 bases in the middle. The germline gives CDR1 LNHNV, CDR2 YYDKDF (reference sequence). The CDR3 DNA reads TGTGCCACCAGCAGAGATAGAAGTACTAATGAGCAGTTCTTC. Protein sequence: CATSRDRSTNEQFF.

The gene calls are TRBV6-2 or TRBV6-3 and TRBJ2-7; D call uncertain. Germline V CDR1 and CDR2: MNHEY, SVGEGT. The V and J ends lost 8 bases and 6 bases respectively, with 11 bases between them. There are 11 residues in the CDR3. This chain's CDR3 is CASDRVPEQYF. The CDR3 DNA reads TGTGCCAGCGACCGGGTACCCGAGCAGTACTTC.

The chain recombines TRBV5-1 with TRBJ2-3, with a possible D match to TRBD2 (6 bases). This CDR3 has 15 amino acids. V lost 0 bases, J lost 5 bases, and 13 bases lay in between. The germline gives CDR1 SGHRS, CDR2 YFSETQ. CDR3 in DNA: TGCGCCAGCAGCTTGGAGGGGACTCGAGGAGATACGCAGTATTTT. It encodes CASSLEGTRGDTQYF.

Of note for this clonotype: The junction and the germline gene differ at one end; a read error may be behind it. This sequence joins TRBV11-2 and TRBJ2-1, with TRBD1 as a possible D gene (8 bases). The CDR3 extends over 13 amino acids. The germline V gene encodes CDR1 SGHAT and CDR2 FQNNGV. CDR3 protein: CDSSGTGDNEQFF. The CDR3, as DNA: TGTGACAGCAGCGGGACAGGAGACAATGAGCAGTTCTTC.

The CDR3 protein is CATSRDDLGNEQFF. As DNA, the CDR3 is TGTGCCACCAGCAGAGACGATTTGGGGAATGAGCAGTTCTTC. The chain employs TRBV15 and TRBJ2-1; D is unresolved. CDR3 length: 14 amino acids. V dropped 0 bases and J dropped 7 bases, with 10 bases sitting between them. Germline CDR1 and CDR2: LNHNV and YYDKDF (reference sequence).

The rearrangement joins TRBV3-1 to TRBJ2-3; TRBD2 aligns across 16 bases. The CDR3 length is 15 residues. Germline values: CDR1 LGHDT, CDR2 YNNKEL (reference sequence). Trimming took 4 bases from V and 10 from J; bases not matched to a gene: 5. Written as DNA, the CDR3 is TGTGCCAGCAGCCCGGGACTAGCGGGGGGGGGCTCGCAGTATTTT. This codes for CASSPGLAGGGSQYF.

The sample holds a few counts of this clonotype. At one of its ends the junction is not consistent with the germline gene, which may arise from a read error. This sequence joins TRBV4-2 and TRBJ1-4; D not certain. Per germline, CDR1 LGHNA and CDR2 YNFKEQ. This CDR3 is built from 14 residues. CDR3 amino acids: CASSQERSNEKLFF. The CDR3 nucleotides are TGTGCCAGCAGTCAAGAACGGAGTAATGAAAAACTGTTTTTT.

The chain joins TRBV4-1 to TRBJ2-3, with D perhaps assigned TRBD1 or TRBD2 (7 bases each). The CDR3 totals 18 residues. Germline CDR1 and CDR2: MGHRA and YSYEKL. V was cut by 0 bases and J by 2 bases, with 18 bases left in between. The CDR3, as DNA: TGCGCCAGCAGCCAAGAGAGGGACAGCGGGGTATACACAGATACGCAGTATTTT. Encoded protein: CASSQERDSGVYTDTQYF.

The V call is TRBV6-6, the J call TRBJ2-2; 9 bases map to TRBD2. This CDR3 contains 15 residues. V gave up 10 bases and J gave up 7 bases; unmatched junction bases: 13. The germline gives CDR1 MNHNY, CDR2 SVGAGI (reference sequence). This CDR3 is CATGEAGGLGGELFF. In DNA form, the CDR3 reads TGTGCCACCGGGGAAGCGGGAGGCCTTGGCGGGGAGCTGTTTTTT.

The V and J genes are TRBV7-2 and TRBJ1-1, with TRBD1 as a possible D gene (6 bases). The CDR3 length is 16 residues. From germline, CDR1 is SGHTA and CDR2 FQGNSA. V lost 5 bases and J 5 bases, leaving 21 bases between the germline ends. The CDR3 sequence: CASSIGGFPLRTEAFF. As DNA, the CDR3 is TGTGCCAGCAGCATAGGGGGGTTCCCTTTGAGGACTGAAGCTTTCTTT.